The source of this TCR beta chain is a study of OX40 agonist ivuxolimab in advanced cancers. The CDR3 consists of 14 residues. CDR1 is KGHSH, CDR2 LQKENI, per germline. The germline V and J ends were trimmed by 0 bases and 4 bases, with 9 bases remaining between them. Repertoires were generated with immunoSEQ multiplex PCR, while TCRdb's copy carries only in-frame clones and drops some. Among 60,000 to 80,000 clones listed, about four fifths were seen once. The sequence was collected from an adult with an advanced solid tumor such as melanoma, head and neck, liver or kidney cancer. The material sequenced was CD4+ or CD8+ T cells sorted from blood, taken in a trial of the OX40 agonist ivuxolimab. The chain recombines TRBV18 with TRBJ2-5; no firm D call. CDR3 sequence (DNA): TGTGCCAGCTCACCACCGACACTTAGAGAGACCCAGTACTTC. It encodes CASSPPTLRETQYF.